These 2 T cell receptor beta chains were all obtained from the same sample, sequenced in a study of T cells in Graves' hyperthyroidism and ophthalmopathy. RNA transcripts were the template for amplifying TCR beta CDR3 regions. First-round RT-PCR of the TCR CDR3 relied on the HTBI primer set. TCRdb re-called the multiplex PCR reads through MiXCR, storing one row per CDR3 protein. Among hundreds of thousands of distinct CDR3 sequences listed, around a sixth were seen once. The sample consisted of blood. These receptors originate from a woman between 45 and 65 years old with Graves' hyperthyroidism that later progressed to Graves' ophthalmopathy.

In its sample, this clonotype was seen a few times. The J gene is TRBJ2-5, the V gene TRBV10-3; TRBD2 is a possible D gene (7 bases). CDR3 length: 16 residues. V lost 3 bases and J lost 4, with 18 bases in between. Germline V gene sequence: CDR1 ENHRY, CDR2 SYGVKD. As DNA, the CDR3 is TGTGCCATCAGTGACCCGGGTCCCGGGGGGCGAGAGACCCAGTACTTC. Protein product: CAISDPGPGGRETQYF.

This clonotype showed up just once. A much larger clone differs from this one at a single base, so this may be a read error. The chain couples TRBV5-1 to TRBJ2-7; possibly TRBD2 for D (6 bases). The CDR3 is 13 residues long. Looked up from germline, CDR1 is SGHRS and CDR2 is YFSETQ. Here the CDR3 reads CASSLLGGYGQYF. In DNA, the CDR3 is TGCGCCAGCAGCTTGTTGGGGGGATACGGGCAGTACTTC.